The present entry profiles one T cell receptor (beta chain) with its context. Its antigen is unknown. Naive CD8 cells lacked CD45RO and underwent positive selection for CCR7, leaving out terminally differentiated effector memory CD45RA+ cells. Sequencing used immunoSEQ multiplex PCR; TCRdb keeps in-frame clones, though not all of them. The table records more than 500,000 clones, roughly 95% of them present only once. The data derive from a study of shared clonotypes between healthy human individuals. Whole-study findings and limits: Researchers sampled blood only, noting tissue repertoires likely differ.

Sequencing used naive CD8+ T cells sorted from blood. The source of this sequence is a woman under 40 in good health.

The CDR3 bases are TGTGCCAGCACAAGCGTCCCTAGCTCCTACGAGCAGTACTTC. This encodes CASTSVPSSYEQYF. The chain employs TRBV28 and TRBJ2-7; no clear D gene. The germline CDR1 and CDR2 sequences are MDHEN and SYDVKM. CDR3 length: 14 residues. Trimming took 7 bases from V and 0 from J, leaving 13 bases between them.